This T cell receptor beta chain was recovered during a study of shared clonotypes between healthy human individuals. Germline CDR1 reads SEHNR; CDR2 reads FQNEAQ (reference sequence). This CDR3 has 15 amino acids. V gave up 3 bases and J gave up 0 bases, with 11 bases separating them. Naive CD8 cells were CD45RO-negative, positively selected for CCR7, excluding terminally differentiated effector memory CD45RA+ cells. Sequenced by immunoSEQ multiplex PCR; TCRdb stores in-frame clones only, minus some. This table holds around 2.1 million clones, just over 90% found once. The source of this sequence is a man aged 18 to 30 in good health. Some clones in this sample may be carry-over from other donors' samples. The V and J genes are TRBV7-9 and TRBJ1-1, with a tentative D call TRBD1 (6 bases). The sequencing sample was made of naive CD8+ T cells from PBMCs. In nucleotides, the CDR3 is TGTGCCAGCAGCTTCAGGGACAACTTGAACACTGAAGCTTTCTTT. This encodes CASSFRDNLNTEAFF.